What follows are 5 T cell receptor beta chains derived from one specimen sequenced in a study of cytomegalovirus exposure and HLA in healthy donors. PCR amplification relied on 60 Vbeta primers (plus 13 Jbeta primers). Profiled with immunoSEQ multiplex PCR; TCRdb holds only in-frame clones, not every one. The sample shows roughly 150,000 clones, about a tenth of them seen only once. The sample was PBMCs. Receptor source: a male donor in good health and CMV-seronegative.

The V and J genes are TRBV18 and TRBJ2-7; a weak D match, TRBD2 (6 bases). Germline loops: CDR1 KGHSH, CDR2 LQKENI. V lost 3 bases and J lost 2, with 8 bases in between. The CDR3 has 13 residues. In DNA form, the CDR3 reads TGTGCCAGCTCACCGGCGGGGCCCTACGAGCAGTACTTC. Translated: CASSPAGPYEQYF.

This chain joins TRBV6-5 and TRBJ2-3; possible D gene TRBD1, 6 bases. V was clipped by 0 bases and J by 9 bases, with 13 bases between them. CDR3 length: 14 residues. CDR1 is MNHEY and CDR2 is SVGAGI in the germline V gene. CDR3 coding DNA: TGTGCCAGCAGTTACTCGGCCCTAAGGGGGACGCAGTATTTT. Its translation: CASSYSALRGTQYF.

This clone has just a few counts. V usage is TRBV7-2 and J usage is TRBJ2-7; perhaps TRBD1 as D (5 bases). CDR3 length equals 15 residues. Looked up from germline, CDR1 is SGHTA and CDR2 is FQGNSA. V lost 4 bases and J 2 bases, leaving 15 bases between the germline ends. This CDR3 is CASSSTELYTYEQYF. In nucleotides, the CDR3 is TGTGCCAGCAGCTCGACAGAGTTATACACCTACGAGCAGTACTTC.

The rearrangement uses TRBV15 and TRBJ2-7, with D perhaps TRBD1 (5 bases). Germline assignment: CDR1 LNHNV and CDR2 YYDKDF (reference sequence). This CDR3 is 15 amino acids long. V was clipped by 0 bases and J by 2 bases, with 11 bases between them. CDR3 in DNA: TGTGCCACCAGCAGAGACCCGGCAGGGCCCTACGAGCAGTACTTC. Translation: CATSRDPAGPYEQYF.

The V call is TRBV5-6, the J call TRBJ2-7; 12 nucleotides align to TRBD2. The CDR3 is made up of 15 amino acids. Germline loops: CDR1 SGHDT, CDR2 YYEEEE. Germline trimming cut 4 bases from V and 2 bases from J; bases unmatched to any gene: 4. CDR3 sequence reads: CASSRGLAGTYEQYF. The CDR3 DNA sequence: TGTGCCAGCAGCCGGGGACTAGCGGGTACCTACGAGCAGTACTTC.